Listed below are T cell receptor beta chains from one sample, sequenced in a study of T cells after yellow fever vaccination. Using its own MiXCR run on the 5' RACE reads, TCRdb lists one record per CDR3 protein. Counted here are 350,000 to 550,000 distinct CDR3 sequences, around a sixth occurring once; the ten biggest clones make up roughly a sixth. The source was PBMCs, collected before the yellow fever booster vaccination. The receptor source for this set is a man aged 18 to 35 who received the YFV17D yellow fever vaccine. The CDR3 runs from the conserved cysteine through the conserved F or W. A D gene is named only where the DNA matches it firmly. Rows may omit the clone size; those that give it use once, few, many or a size class.

v_gene	d_gene	j_gene	abundance	CDR3nt	CDR3aa
TRBV27	.	TRBJ1-2	.	TGTGCCAGCAGTTTCGCAGTCCACTATGGCTACACCTTC	CASSFAVHYGYTF
TRBV7-2	.	TRBJ2-3	few	TGTGCCAGCAGCTTAGCCCCACTAGCTGGCACAGATACGCAGTATTTT	CASSLAPLAGTDTQYF
TRBV6-2/TRBV6-3	TRBD2	TRBJ2-7	few	TGTGCCAGCAGTGAGCGGGGACTAGCGGGCCCATACGAGCAGTACTTC	CASSERGLAGPYEQYF
TRBV27	TRBD2	TRBJ2-3	.	TGTGCCAGCAGTTTCGGGACTAGCGGGGCAGATACGCAGTATTTT	CASSFGTSGADTQYF
TRBV7-8	TRBD1	TRBJ1-5	.	TGTGCCAGCAGCCCATCTCACCCCCGGGAGGGGGCAAATCAGCCCCAGCATTTT	CASSPSHPREGANQPQHF
TRBV4-1	TRBD2	TRBJ2-5	many	TGCGCCAGCAGCCAAGTCCCGGGGGGGAGAGAGACCCAGTACTTC	CASSQVPGGRETQYF
TRBV20-1	.	TRBJ2-1	.	TGCAGTGCTACAGCGTCTCGGACTTACAATGAGCAGTTCTTC	CSATASRTYNEQFF
TRBV9	.	TRBJ2-4	.	TGTGCCAGCAGCGCTGGAGGGGAAGGAAACATTCAGTACTTC	CASSAGGEGNIQYF
TRBV11-2	.	TRBJ1-2	.	TGTGCCAGCAGCTTAGACGAGGTCTATGGCTACACCTTC	CASSLDEVYGYTF
TRBV10-3	TRBD2	TRBJ2-1	few	TGTGCCATCAGCATTAGCGGGGGAGGAGGTACGGCCTACAATGAGCAGTTCTTC	CAISISGGGGTAYNEQFF
TRBV6-1	TRBD2	TRBJ2-1	.	TGTGCCAGCACCCTCCTAGCGGGGGGCAATGAGCAGTTCTTC	CASTLLAGGNEQFF
TRBV12-3/TRBV12-4	.	TRBJ1-3	few	TGTGCCAGCTGGGGGCTCTCTGGAAACACCATATATTTT	CASWGLSGNTIYF
TRBV6-5	.	TRBJ1-2	.	TGTGCCAGCAGTTACAGCTCCGCAGGGGCATATGGCTACACCTTC	CASSYSSAGAYGYTF
TRBV25-1	.	TRBJ1-3	.	TGTGCCAGCAGTGTCCGGGACACCAGAAACACCATATATTTT	CASSVRDTRNTIYF
TRBV25-1	.	TRBJ2-5	.	TGTGCCAGCAGTGAGGGGGGCAGGGGAGACGAGACCCAGTACTTC	CASSEGGRGDETQYF
TRBV30	.	TRBJ1-1	once	TGTGCCTGGAGCACGGGACGGCTCATGAACACTGAAGCTTTCTTT	CAWSTGRLMNTEAFF
TRBV4-1	TRBD1	TRBJ2-7	.	TGCGCCAGCAGCCATGGGACAGGGGGGGCCTACGAGCAGTACTTC	CASSHGTGGAYEQYF
TRBV2	.	TRBJ2-1	few	TGTGCCAGCAGCACTAGGGCTTCCCACAATGAGCAGTTCTTC	CASSTRASHNEQFF
TRBV27	TRBD1	TRBJ1-1	.	TGTGCCAGCCTCCCAGGGGGGATCTTGGGCACTGAAGCTTTCTTT	CASLPGGILGTEAFF
TRBV7-2	.	TRBJ2-2	.	TGTGCCAGCAGCTTAGCAGCGCCCACCGGGGAGCTGTTTTTT	CASSLAAPTGELFF
TRBV20-1	TRBD1	TRBJ1-5	few	TGCAGTGCTAGTACGACAGGGGGCCTCAATCAGCCCCAGCATTTT	CSASTTGGLNQPQHF
TRBV29-1	TRBD1	TRBJ2-2	few	TGCAGCGCCACGGTGGACAGGGCGAGTGGGGAGCTGTTTTTT	CSATVDRASGELFF
TRBV5-5	.	TRBJ2-1	few	TGTGCCAGCAGCTTGGACTGGCAAATGGTCAATGAGCAGTTCTTC	CASSLDWQMVNEQFF